One and the same sample provided the 2 T cell receptor beta chains below, sequenced in a study of T cell changes during pregnancy in multiple sclerosis. Sequenced by immunoSEQ multiplex PCR; TCRdb stores in-frame clones only, minus some. The data show 70,000 to 90,000 clones, around 93% seen once. The sequencing used peripheral blood, collected in the second trimester of pregnancy. The receptors originated from a female donor in good health, enrolled as a control in a pregnancy study.

The V call is TRBV6-6, the J call TRBJ1-6; perhaps TRBD1 as D (5 bases). This CDR3 contains 16 residues. Germline CDR1 reads MNHNY; CDR2 reads SVGAGI (reference sequence). Trimming pared 2 bases from V and 0 bases from J, leaving 8 bases between. CDR3 sequence (DNA): TGTGCCAGCAGTTACGTAACAGGCTCCTATAATTCACCCCTCCACTTT. Its protein product is CASSYVTGSYNSPLHF.

This clone was seen a handful of times. The chain recombines TRBV7-8 with TRBJ2-7, with a tentative D call TRBD1 (5 bases). Per the germline V gene, CDR1 is SGHVS and CDR2 is FQNEAQ. CDR3 length: 14 amino acids. Trimming took off 0 bases at V and 3 bases at J, with 9 bases between the two ends. CDR3 nucleotides: TGTGCCAGCAGCTTAGCTGCCAGGGACTACGAGCAGTACTTC. It specifies CASSLAARDYEQYF.